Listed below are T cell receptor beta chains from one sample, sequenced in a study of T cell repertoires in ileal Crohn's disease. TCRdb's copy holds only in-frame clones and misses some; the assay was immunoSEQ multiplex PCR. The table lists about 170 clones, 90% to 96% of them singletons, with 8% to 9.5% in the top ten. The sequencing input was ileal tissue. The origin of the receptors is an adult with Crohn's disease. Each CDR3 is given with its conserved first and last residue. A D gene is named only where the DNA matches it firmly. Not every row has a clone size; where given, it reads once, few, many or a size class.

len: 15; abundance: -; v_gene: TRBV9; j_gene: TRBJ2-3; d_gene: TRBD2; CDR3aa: CASSLGTTSTDTQYF; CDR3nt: TGTGCCAGCAGCCTAGGGACTACAAGCACAGATACGCAGTATTTT
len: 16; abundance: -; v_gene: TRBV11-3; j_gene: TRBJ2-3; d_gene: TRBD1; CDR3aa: CASSLGTDLSTDTQYF; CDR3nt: TGTGCCAGCAGCCTAGGGACAGATTTGTCCACAGATACGCAGTATTTT
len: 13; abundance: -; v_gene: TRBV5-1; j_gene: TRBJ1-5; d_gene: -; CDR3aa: CASSAEGDQPQHF; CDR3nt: TGCGCCAGCAGCGCGGAAGGAGATCAGCCCCAGCATTTT
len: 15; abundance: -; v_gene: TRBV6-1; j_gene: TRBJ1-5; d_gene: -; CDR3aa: CASSAQQDSNQPQHF; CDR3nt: TGTGCCAGCAGTGCTCAACAGGATAGCAATCAGCCCCAGCATTTT
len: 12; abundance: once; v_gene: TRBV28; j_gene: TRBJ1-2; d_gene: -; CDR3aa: CASSNSYYGYTF; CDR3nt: TGTGCCAGCAGTAATTCGTACTATGGCTACACCTTC
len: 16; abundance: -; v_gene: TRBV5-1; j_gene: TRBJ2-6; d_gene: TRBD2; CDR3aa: CASSWGGDSGANVLTF; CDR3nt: TGCGCCAGCAGCTGGGGAGGGGACTCTGGGGCCAACGTCCTGACTTTC
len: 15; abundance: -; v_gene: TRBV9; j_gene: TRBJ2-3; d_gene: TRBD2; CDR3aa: CASSVALAVTDTQYF; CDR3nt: TGTGCCAGCAGCGTAGCTCTAGCGGTCACAGATACGCAGTATTTT
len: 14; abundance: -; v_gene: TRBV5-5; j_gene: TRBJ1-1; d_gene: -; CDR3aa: CASSGWVMNTEAFF; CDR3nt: TGTGCCAGCAGCGGCTGGGTGATGAACACTGAAGCTTTCTTT
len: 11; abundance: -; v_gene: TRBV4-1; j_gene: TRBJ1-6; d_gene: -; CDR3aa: CASSQNSPLHF; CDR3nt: TGCGCCAGCAGCCAGAATTCACCCCTCCACTTT
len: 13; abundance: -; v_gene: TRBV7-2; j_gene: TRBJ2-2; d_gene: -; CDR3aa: CASSLQPAGELFF; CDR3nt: TGTGCCAGCAGCTTACAACCCGCCGGGGAGCTGTTTTTT
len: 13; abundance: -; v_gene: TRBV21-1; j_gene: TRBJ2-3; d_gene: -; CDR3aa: CASRQGVTDTQYF; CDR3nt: TGTGCCAGCAGACAGGGGGTCACAGATACGCAGTATTTT
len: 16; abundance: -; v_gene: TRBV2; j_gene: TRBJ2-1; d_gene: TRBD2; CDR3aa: CASSVWGLSSYNEQFF; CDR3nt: TGTGCCAGCAGTGTTTGGGGACTAAGCTCCTACAATGAGCAGTTCTTC
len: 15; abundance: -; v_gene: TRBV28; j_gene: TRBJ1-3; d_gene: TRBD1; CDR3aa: CASSSTGDSGNTIYF; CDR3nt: TGTGCCAGCAGTTCGACAGGGGACTCTGGAAACACCATATATTTT
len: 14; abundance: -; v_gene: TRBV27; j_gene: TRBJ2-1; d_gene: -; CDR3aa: CASSLWGKVNEQFF; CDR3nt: TGTGCCAGCAGTTTATGGGGTAAGGTTAATGAGCAGTTCTTC
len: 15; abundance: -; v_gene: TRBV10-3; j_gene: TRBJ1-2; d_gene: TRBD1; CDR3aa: CAISESPGQGIGDTF; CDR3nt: TGTGCCATCAGTGAGTCCCCGGGACAGGGGATCGGGGACACCTTC
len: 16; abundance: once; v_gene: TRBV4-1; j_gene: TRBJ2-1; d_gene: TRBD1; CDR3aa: CASSLDTGTAYNEQFF; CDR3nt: TGCGCCAGCAGCCTAGACACCGGGACAGCTTACAATGAGCAGTTCTTC
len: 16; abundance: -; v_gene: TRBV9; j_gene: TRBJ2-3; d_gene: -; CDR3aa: CASSAKTGFGTDTQYF; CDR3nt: TGTGCCAGCAGCGCAAAGACAGGATTCGGGACAGATACGCAGTATTTT
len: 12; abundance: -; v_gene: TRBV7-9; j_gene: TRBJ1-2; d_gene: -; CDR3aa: CASSPGGSGYTF; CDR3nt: TGTGCCAGCAGCCCGGGCGGCAGTGGCTACACCTTC
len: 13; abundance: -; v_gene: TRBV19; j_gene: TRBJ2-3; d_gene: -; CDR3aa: CASSITGSDTQYF; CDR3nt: TGTGCCAGTAGTATAACAGGGTCAGATACGCAGTATTTT
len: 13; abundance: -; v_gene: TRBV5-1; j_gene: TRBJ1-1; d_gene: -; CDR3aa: CASSQGSGTEAFF; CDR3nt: TGCGCCAGCAGTCAGGGGTCGGGCACTGAAGCTTTCTTT
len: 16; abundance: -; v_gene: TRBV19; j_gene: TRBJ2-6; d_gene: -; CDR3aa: CASSIDRGSGANVLTF; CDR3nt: TGTGCCAGTAGTATAGATCGGGGCTCTGGGGCCAACGTCCTGACTTTC
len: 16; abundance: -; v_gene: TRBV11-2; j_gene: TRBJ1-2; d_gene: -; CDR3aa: CASSLDPEGGSYGYTF; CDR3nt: TGTGCCAGCAGCTTAGATCCCGAGGGCGGTAGCTATGGCTACACCTTC
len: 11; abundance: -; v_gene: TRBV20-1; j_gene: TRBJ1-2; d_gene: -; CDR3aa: CSARGAGGYTF; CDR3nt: TGCAGTGCTCGGGGGGCGGGTGGCTACACCTTC
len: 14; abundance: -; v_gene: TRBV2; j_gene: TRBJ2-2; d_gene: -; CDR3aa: CASRPTDSPGELFF; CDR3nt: TGTGCCAGCAGACCGACAGACTCCCCCGGGGAGCTGTTTTTT
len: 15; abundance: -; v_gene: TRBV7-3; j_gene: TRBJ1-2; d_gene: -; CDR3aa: CASSQGWANNYGYTF; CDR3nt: TGTGCCAGCAGCCAAGGTTGGGCGAATAACTATGGCTACACCTTC
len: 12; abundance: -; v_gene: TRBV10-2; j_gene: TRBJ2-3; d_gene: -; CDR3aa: CASRDRSDTQYF; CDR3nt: TGCGCCAGCCGGGACCGCTCAGATACGCAGTATTTT
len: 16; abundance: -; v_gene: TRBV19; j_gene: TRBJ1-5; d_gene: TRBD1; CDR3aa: CASSRLDRADNQPQHF; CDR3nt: TGTGCCAGTAGCAGGTTAGACAGGGCGGACAATCAGCCCCAGCATTTT
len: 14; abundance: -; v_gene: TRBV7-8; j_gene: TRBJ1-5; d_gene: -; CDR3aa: CASSPHGDGQPQHF; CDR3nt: TGTGCCAGCAGCCCCCACGGGGACGGCCAGCCCCAGCATTTT
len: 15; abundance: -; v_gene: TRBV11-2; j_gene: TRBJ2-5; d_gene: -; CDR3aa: CASKRRGQNQETQYF; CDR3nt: TGTGCCAGCAAGCGACGAGGACAGAACCAAGAGACCCAGTACTTC
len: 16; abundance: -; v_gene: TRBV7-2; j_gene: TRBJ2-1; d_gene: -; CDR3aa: CASSLGSGQSYNEQFF; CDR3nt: TGTGCCAGCAGCTTAGGTTCTGGACAGAGCTACAATGAGCAGTTCTTC
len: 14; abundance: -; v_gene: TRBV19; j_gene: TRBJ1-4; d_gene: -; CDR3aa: CASSIYQGGEKLFF; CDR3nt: TGTGCCAGTAGTATATATCAGGGAGGTGAAAAACTGTTTTTT
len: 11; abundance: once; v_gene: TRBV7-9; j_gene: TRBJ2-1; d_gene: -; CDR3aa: CASSLANEQFF; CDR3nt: TGTGCCAGCAGCTTAGCCAATGAGCAGTTCTTC
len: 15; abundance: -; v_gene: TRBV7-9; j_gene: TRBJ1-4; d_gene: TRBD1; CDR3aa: CASSRGQGTNEKLFF; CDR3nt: TGTGCCAGCAGCCGCGGACAGGGAACTAATGAAAAACTGTTTTTT
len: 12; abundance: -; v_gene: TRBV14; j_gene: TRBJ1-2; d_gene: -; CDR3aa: CASSHGYGGYTF; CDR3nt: TGTGCCAGCAGCCACGGGTACGGAGGCTACACCTTC
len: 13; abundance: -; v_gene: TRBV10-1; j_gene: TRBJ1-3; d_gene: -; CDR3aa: CASSPGPGGTIYF; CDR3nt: TGCGCCAGCAGCCCCGGGCCAGGTGGCACCATATATTTT
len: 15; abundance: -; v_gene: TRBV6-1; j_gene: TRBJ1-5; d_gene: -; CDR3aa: CASKLVSTENQPQHF; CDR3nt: TGTGCCAGCAAGCTCGTCTCGACGGAGAATCAGCCCCAGCATTTT
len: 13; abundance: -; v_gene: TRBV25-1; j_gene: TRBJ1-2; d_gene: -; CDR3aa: CASSLGTNYGYTF; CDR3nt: TGTGCCAGCAGTCTAGGAACTAACTATGGCTACACCTTC
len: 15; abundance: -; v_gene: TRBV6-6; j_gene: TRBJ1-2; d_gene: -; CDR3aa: CASSSPSGADYGYTF; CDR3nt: TGTGCCAGCAGTTCCCCCTCAGGGGCCGACTATGGCTACACCTTC
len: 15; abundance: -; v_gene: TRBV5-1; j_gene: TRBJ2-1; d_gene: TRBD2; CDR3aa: CASSDGLAGANEQFF; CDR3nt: TGCGCCAGCAGCGACGGACTAGCGGGAGCCAATGAGCAGTTCTTC
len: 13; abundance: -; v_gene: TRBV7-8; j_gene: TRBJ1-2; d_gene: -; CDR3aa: CATLGATINGYTF; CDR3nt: TGTGCCACTCTGGGGGCAACTATTAATGGCTACACCTTC
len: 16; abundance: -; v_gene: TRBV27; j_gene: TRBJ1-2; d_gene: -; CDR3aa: CASSPPLGKGNYGYTF; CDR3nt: TGTGCCAGCAGTCCGCCCTTGGGGAAGGGTAACTATGGCTACACCTTC
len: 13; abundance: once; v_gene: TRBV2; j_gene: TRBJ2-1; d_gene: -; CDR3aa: CASSVDYYNEQFF; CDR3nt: TGTGCCAGCAGTGTCGACTACTACAATGAGCAGTTCTTC
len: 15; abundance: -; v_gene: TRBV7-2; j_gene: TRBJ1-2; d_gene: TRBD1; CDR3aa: CASSQRTGDGYGYTF; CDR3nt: TGTGCCAGCAGCCAACGGACAGGGGACGGCTATGGCTACACCTTC
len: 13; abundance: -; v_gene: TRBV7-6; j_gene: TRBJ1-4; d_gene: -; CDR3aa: CASSFGGSEKLFF; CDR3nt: TGTGCCAGCAGCTTTGGGGGTAGTGAAAAACTGTTTTTT
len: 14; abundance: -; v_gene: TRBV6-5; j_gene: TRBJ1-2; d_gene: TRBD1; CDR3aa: CASSEQGARSGYTF; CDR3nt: TGTGCCAGCAGTGAACAGGGGGCTAGGTCTGGCTACACCTTC
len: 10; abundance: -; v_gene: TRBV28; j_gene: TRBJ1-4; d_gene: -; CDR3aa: CASGNEKLFF; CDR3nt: TGTGCCAGCGGTAATGAAAAACTGTTTTTT
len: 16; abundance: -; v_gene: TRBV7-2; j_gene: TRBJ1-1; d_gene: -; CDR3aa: CASSSAPGRARGEAFF; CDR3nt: TGTGCCAGCAGCTCCGCCCCCGGCAGGGCACGGGGTGAAGCTTTCTTT
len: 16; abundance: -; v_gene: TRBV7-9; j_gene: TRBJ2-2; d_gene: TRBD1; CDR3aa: CASSSRDRGNTGELFF; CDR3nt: TGTGCCAGCAGCTCCCGGGACAGGGGAAACACCGGGGAGCTGTTTTTT
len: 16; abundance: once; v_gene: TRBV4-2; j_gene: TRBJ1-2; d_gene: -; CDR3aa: CASSQDEGNKYYGYTF; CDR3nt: TGTGCCAGCAGCCAAGATGAGGGAAATAAATACTATGGCTACACCTTC
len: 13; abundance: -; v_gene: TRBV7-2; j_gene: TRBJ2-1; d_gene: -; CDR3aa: CASSTPWASEQFF; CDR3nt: TGTGCCAGCAGCACCCCTTGGGCCAGTGAGCAGTTCTTC
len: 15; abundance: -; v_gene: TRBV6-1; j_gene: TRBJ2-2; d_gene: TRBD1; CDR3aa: CASRPGQVNTGELFF; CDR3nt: TGTGCCAGCAGGCCGGGACAGGTCAACACCGGGGAGCTGTTTTTT
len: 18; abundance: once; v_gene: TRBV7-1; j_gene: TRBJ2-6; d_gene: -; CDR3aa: CASSESPRGQSRANVLTF; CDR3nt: TGTGCCAGCAGCGAATCACCTCGAGGACAAAGTCGGGCCAACGTCCTGACTTTC
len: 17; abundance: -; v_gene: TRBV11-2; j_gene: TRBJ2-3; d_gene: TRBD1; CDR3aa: CASSLIGQGAITDTQYF; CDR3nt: TGTGCCAGCAGCTTAATAGGACAGGGGGCAATCACAGATACGCAGTATTTT
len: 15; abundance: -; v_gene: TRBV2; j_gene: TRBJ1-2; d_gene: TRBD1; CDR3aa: CASSLGQGANYGYTF; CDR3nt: TGTGCCAGCAGTTTAGGACAGGGGGCGAACTATGGCTACACCTTC
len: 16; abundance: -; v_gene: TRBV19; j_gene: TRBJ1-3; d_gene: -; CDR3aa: CASSTTDSLSGNTIYF; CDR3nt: TGTGCCAGTAGTACGACGGACAGCCTCTCTGGAAACACCATATATTTT
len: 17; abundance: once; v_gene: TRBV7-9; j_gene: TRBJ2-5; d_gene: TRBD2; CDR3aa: CASSLGLAGSIQETQYF; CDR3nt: TGTGCCAGCAGCTTGGGACTAGCGGGGTCGATCCAAGAGACCCAGTACTTC
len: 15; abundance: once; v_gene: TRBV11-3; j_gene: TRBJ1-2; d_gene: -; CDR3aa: CASSSIAQGNYGYTF; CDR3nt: TGTGCCAGCAGCTCTATCGCACAAGGGAACTATGGCTACACCTTC
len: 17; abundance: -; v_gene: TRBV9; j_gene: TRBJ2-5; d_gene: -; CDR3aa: CASSVEHMVFREETQYF; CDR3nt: TGTGCCAGCAGCGTAGAACATATGGTATTCCGAGAGGAGACCCAGTACTTC
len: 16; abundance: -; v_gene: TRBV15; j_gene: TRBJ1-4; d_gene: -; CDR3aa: CATSKSARSTNEKLFF; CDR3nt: TGTGCCACCAGCAAGAGCGCGCGGAGCACTAATGAAAAACTGTTTTTT